This TCR beta chain was documented in a study of blood T cells in healthy people across ages. Together with a sample-barcoded 5' primer, a J-beta primer mix was included in a second PCR lasting about 6 to 12 cycles. A tag from a template-switch adaptor with 12 random nucleotides marked each cDNA molecule. TCRdb itself ran the 5' RACE reads through MiXCR, one entry per CDR3 protein. Of 1.5 million to 2 million distinct CDR3 sequences listed, around 50% are singletons. The germline CDR1 and CDR2 sequences are SNHLY and FYNNEI. The V gene lost 7 bases and the J gene lost 4 bases, with 16 bases spanning the gap. CDR3 size: 14 residues.

The sequence was collected from a woman aged 40 to 49 in good health. The material sequenced was blood. J is TRBJ2-5 and V is TRBV2, with D perhaps TRBD2 (6 bases). The CDR3 DNA reads TGTGCCAGCACCCTTAGCGGAAGGTCAGAGACCCAGTACTTC. This gives the protein CASTLSGRSETQYF.